This TCR beta chain was obtained from a study of T-cell memory formation after mild COVID-19. At the level of the study: The TCR clusters were mostly specific to one donor.

Findings and limits, study-wide: The authors left the SARS-CoV-2 specificity of second-wave clones peaking on day 37 unconfirmed.

TCRdb re-called the 5' RACE reads with MiXCR, one entry per CDR3 protein. Among roughly 120,000 distinct CDR3 sequences listed, about a fifth were seen once. Turning to this clonotype: The target antigen is unknown.

Germline V gives CDR1 SEHNR, CDR2 FQNEAQ (reference sequence). V was pared by 6 bases and J by 1 base, with 2 bases of the junction left unmatched. This CDR3 has 14 amino acids. The chain uses TRBV7-9 and TRBJ2-2; 7 nucleotides agree with TRBD1. The sample consisted of PBMCs or a T cell subset sorted from them (not recorded which). The clonotype originates from a man younger than 30 who had mild COVID-19 (a few samples of this study predate the infection). Cell type and time point are not known. CDR3 in DNA: TGTGCCAGCAGGGACAGGCTGAACACCGGGGAGCTGTTTTTT. Translating it yields CASRDRLNTGELFF.